These T cell receptor beta chains were read from a single sample in a study of blood T cell repertoires in COVID-19. Repertoires were generated with immunoSEQ multiplex PCR, while TCRdb's copy carries only in-frame clones and drops some. The sample has 200,000 to 300,000 clones; 85% to 90% are singletons. What was sequenced was PBMCs or T cells enriched from blood (not recorded which). These receptors all come from a man aged 50-59 years who had been exposed to COVID-19. CDR3s include the opening cysteine and the closing phenylalanine or tryptophan. The order of the fields is clone size, V gene, J gene, D gene, CDR3 protein, CDR3 DNA. A D gene is named only where the DNA matches it firmly. Not every row has a clone size; where given, it reads once, few, many or a size class.

clone_size: .; v_call: TRBV19; j_call: TRBJ2-1; d_call: TRBD2; cdr3_aa: CASTGTRRGNEQFF; cdr3_nt: TGTGCCAGTACCGGGACTAGACGGGGCAATGAGCAGTTCTTC
clone_size: .; v_call: TRBV28; j_call: TRBJ2-3; d_call: .; cdr3_aa: CASSGTRASKTDTQYF; cdr3_nt: TGTGCCAGCAGTGGCACCAGGGCGTCTAAAACAGATACGCAGTATTTT
clone_size: .; v_call: TRBV12-3/TRBV12-4; j_call: TRBJ1-1; d_call: .; cdr3_aa: CASSHQENTEAFF; cdr3_nt: TGTGCCAGCAGTCATCAGGAAAACACTGAAGCTTTCTTT
clone_size: .; v_call: TRBV19; j_call: TRBJ2-7; d_call: TRBD1; cdr3_aa: CASSTDGTGPYEQYF; cdr3_nt: TGTGCCAGTAGTACCGACGGGACAGGGCCATACGAGCAGTACTTC
clone_size: .; v_call: TRBV9; j_call: TRBJ1-2; d_call: .; cdr3_aa: CASSVSSGRSYGYTF; cdr3_nt: TGTGCCAGCAGCGTTAGCTCCGGCCGGAGCTATGGCTACACCTTC
clone_size: .; v_call: TRBV5-1; j_call: TRBJ1-2; d_call: .; cdr3_aa: CASSLAGGGYGYTF; cdr3_nt: TGCGCCAGCAGCTTGGCCGGTGGGGGGTATGGCTACACCTTC
clone_size: .; v_call: TRBV5-6; j_call: TRBJ1-4; d_call: .; cdr3_aa: CASSLGQIQEKLFF; cdr3_nt: TGTGCCAGCAGCTTGGGTCAGATACAGGAAAAACTGTTTTTT
clone_size: .; v_call: TRBV28; j_call: TRBJ2-7; d_call: .; cdr3_aa: CASRPQTALDEQYF; cdr3_nt: TGTGCCAGCAGGCCCCAGACAGCGTTGGACGAGCAGTACTTC
clone_size: .; v_call: TRBV18; j_call: TRBJ2-2; d_call: TRBD2; cdr3_aa: CASSPELAGNTGELFF; cdr3_nt: TGTGCCAGCTCACCTGAACTAGCGGGGAACACCGGGGAGCTGTTTTTT
clone_size: .; v_call: TRBV28; j_call: TRBJ1-2; d_call: .; cdr3_aa: CASSDGQWGGGYTF; cdr3_nt: TGTGCCAGCAGTGACGGGCAGTGGGGGGGAGGCTACACCTTC
clone_size: .; v_call: TRBV5-4; j_call: TRBJ1-2; d_call: .; cdr3_aa: CASSLPLHGSGLSYGYTF; cdr3_nt: TGTGCCAGCAGCTTGCCATTACACGGCAGCGGCCTGAGCTATGGCTACACCTTC
clone_size: .; v_call: TRBV18; j_call: TRBJ1-1; d_call: .; cdr3_aa: CASSPLLDRTGNTEAFF; cdr3_nt: TGTGCCAGCTCACCACTACTTGACAGGACGGGGAACACTGAAGCTTTCTTT
clone_size: .; v_call: TRBV5-1; j_call: TRBJ2-1; d_call: .; cdr3_aa: CASSLGQPEQYNEQFF; cdr3_nt: TGCGCCAGCAGCTTGGGACAACCTGAACAATACAATGAGCAGTTCTTC
clone_size: .; v_call: TRBV6-1; j_call: TRBJ2-3; d_call: .; cdr3_aa: CATSELLAASTDTQYF; cdr3_nt: TGTGCCACAAGTGAGTTACTAGCAGCTAGCACAGATACGCAGTATTTT
clone_size: .; v_call: TRBV2; j_call: TRBJ2-6; d_call: .; cdr3_aa: CASSRIGGLEGANVLTF; cdr3_nt: TGTGCCAGCAGTAGGATAGGCGGCTTGGAAGGGGCCAACGTCCTGACTTTC
clone_size: .; v_call: TRBV2; j_call: TRBJ1-1; d_call: .; cdr3_aa: CASIHQGLYTEAFF; cdr3_nt: TGTGCCAGTATCCACCAGGGGCTGTACACTGAAGCTTTCTTT
clone_size: .; v_call: TRBV9; j_call: TRBJ1-5; d_call: .; cdr3_aa: CASNRDQPQHF; cdr3_nt: TGTGCCAGCAACCGGGATCAGCCCCAGCATTTT
clone_size: .; v_call: TRBV28; j_call: TRBJ1-4; d_call: .; cdr3_aa: CASSFEYSEKLFF; cdr3_nt: TGTGCCAGCAGTTTCGAGTATTCTGAAAAACTGTTTTTT
clone_size: .; v_call: TRBV19; j_call: TRBJ1-4; d_call: .; cdr3_aa: CASSAQGEKLFF; cdr3_nt: TGTGCCAGTAGTGCCCAGGGAGAAAAACTGTTTTTT
clone_size: .; v_call: TRBV11-2; j_call: TRBJ2-5; d_call: .; cdr3_aa: CASSFGGGETQYF; cdr3_nt: TGTGCCAGCAGCTTCGGGGGTGGAGAGACCCAGTACTTC
clone_size: .; v_call: TRBV5-1; j_call: TRBJ2-7; d_call: .; cdr3_aa: CASSLADVLGGEQYF; cdr3_nt: TGCGCCAGCAGCTTGGCCGACGTACTTGGGGGGGAGCAGTACTTC
clone_size: once; v_call: TRBV7-3; j_call: TRBJ2-2; d_call: TRBD2; cdr3_aa: CASSTRPPSSGSTGELFF; cdr3_nt: TGTGCCAGCAGCACCCGCCCCCCTTCTAGCGGGAGCACCGGGGAGCTGTTTTTT
clone_size: .; v_call: TRBV18; j_call: TRBJ2-1; d_call: TRBD2; cdr3_aa: CASSPPSGTTYNEQFF; cdr3_nt: TGTGCCAGCTCACCGCCTAGCGGGACCACCTACAATGAGCAGTTCTTC
clone_size: .; v_call: TRBV7-9; j_call: TRBJ1-2; d_call: .; cdr3_aa: CASSPQGTTYGYTF; cdr3_nt: TGTGCCAGCAGCCCCCAGGGAACAACTTATGGCTACACCTTC